This T cell receptor (beta chain) stems from a study of early T cells in non-severe SARS-CoV-2 infection. Findings and limits, study-wide: The matching step, a VDJdb search, favored anti-spike CD8 responses and missed private and CD4 specificities.

Germline V gene data show CDR1 as SGHAT and CDR2 as FQNNGV. This CDR3 is 17 amino acids long. The ends lost 1 base at V and 2 bases at J; junction bases unmatched: 4. As part of library construction, unique molecular identifiers were attached to individual cDNA molecules. TCRdb used MiXCR to reprocess the 5' RACE reads, holding one entry per CDR3 protein. This table holds roughly 63,000 distinct CDR3 sequences, around 12% found once. This clonotype was seen only a few times. The antigen remains unidentified. The clonotype originates from an adult who was a healthcare worker with PCR-confirmed SARS-CoV-2 infection or an uninfected control (not recorded which). The donor label of this sample is uncertain. Sequenced here: whole blood, sampled at baseline. The V and J genes are TRBV11-2 and TRBJ2-4; 11 nucleotides match TRBD2. The CDR3 DNA reads as TGTGCCAGCAGCTTAGTGGTAGCGGGAGGGACCAAAAACATTCAGTACTTC. Residues: CASSLVVAGGTKNIQYF.